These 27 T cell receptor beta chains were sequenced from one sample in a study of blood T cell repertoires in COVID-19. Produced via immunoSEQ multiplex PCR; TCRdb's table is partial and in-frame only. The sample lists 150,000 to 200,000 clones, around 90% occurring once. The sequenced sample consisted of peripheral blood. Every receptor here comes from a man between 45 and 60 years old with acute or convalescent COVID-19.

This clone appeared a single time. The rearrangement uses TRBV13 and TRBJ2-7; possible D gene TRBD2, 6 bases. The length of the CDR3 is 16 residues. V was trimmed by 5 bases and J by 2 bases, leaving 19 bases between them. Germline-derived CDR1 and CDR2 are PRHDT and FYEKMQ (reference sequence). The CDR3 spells CASSLPPGADPYEQYF. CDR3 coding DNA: TGTGCCAGCAGCCTCCCCCCGGGAGCCGACCCCTACGAGCAGTACTTC.

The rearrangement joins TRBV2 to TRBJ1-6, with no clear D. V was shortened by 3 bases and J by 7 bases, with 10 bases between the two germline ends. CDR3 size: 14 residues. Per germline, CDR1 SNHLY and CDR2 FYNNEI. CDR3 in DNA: TGTGCCAGCAGTGATCCGAACTCGAATTCACCCCTCCACTTT. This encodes CASSDPNSNSPLHF.

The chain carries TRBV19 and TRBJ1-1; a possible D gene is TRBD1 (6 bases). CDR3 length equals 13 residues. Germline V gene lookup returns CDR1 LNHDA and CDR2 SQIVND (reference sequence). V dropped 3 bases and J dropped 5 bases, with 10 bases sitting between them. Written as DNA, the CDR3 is TGTGCCAGTAGTATGAGGGGGGGGACTGAAGCTTTCTTT. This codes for CASSMRGGTEAFF.

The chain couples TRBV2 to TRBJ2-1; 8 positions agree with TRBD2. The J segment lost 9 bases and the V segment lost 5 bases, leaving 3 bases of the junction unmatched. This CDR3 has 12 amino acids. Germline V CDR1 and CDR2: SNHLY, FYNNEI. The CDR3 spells CASSFSGVEQFF. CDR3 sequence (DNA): TGTGCCAGCAGTTTTAGCGGGGTTGAGCAGTTCTTC.

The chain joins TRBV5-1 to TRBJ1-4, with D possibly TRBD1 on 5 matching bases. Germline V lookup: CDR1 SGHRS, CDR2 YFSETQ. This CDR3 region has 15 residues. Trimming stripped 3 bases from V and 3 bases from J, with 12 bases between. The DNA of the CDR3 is TGCGCCAGCAGCTCCCGGGGGGTCGCTAATGAAAAACTGTTTTTT. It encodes CASSSRGVANEKLFF.

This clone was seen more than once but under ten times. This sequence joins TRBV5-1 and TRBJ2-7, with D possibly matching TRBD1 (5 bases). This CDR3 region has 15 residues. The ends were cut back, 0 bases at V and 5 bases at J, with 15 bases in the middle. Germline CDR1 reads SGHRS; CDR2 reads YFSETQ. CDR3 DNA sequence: TGCGCCAGCAGCTTGGCCGGACAAGTAAGCCACGAGCAGTACTTC. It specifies CASSLAGQVSHEQYF.

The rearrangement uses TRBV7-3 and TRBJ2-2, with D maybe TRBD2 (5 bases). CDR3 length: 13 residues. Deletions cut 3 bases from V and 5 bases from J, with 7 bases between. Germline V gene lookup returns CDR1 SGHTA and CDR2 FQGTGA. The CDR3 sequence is CASSFGGTGELFF. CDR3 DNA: TGTGCCAGCAGCTTCGGAGGTACCGGGGAGCTGTTTTTT.

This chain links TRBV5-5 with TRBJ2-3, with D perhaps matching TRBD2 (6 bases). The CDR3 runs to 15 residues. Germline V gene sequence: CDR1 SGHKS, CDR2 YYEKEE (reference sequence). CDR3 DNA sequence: TGTGCAGGTGGGGCGGAGGACTATACCACAGATACGCAGTATTTT. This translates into CAGGAEDYTTDTQYF.

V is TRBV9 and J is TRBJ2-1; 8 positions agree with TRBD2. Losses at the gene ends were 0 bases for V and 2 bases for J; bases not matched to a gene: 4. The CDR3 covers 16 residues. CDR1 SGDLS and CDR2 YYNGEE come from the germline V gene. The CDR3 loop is CASSVAGRGAYNEQFF. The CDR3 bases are TGTGCCAGCAGCGTAGCTGGGCGGGGGGCCTACAATGAGCAGTTCTTC.

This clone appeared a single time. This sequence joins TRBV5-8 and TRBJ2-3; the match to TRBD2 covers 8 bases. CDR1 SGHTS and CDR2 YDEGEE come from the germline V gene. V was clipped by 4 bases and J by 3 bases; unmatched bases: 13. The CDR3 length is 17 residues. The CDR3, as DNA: TGTGCCAGCAGCCTACTAACCCGGGGGGGGCCTACAGATACGCAGTATTTT. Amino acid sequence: CASSLLTRGGPTDTQYF.

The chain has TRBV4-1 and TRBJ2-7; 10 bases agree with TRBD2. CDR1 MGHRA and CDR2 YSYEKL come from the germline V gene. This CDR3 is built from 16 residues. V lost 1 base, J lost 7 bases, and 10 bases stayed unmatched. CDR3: CASSQVLAGAGGEQYF. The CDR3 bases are TGCGCCAGCAGCCAAGTTCTAGCGGGAGCCGGGGGGGAGCAGTACTTC.

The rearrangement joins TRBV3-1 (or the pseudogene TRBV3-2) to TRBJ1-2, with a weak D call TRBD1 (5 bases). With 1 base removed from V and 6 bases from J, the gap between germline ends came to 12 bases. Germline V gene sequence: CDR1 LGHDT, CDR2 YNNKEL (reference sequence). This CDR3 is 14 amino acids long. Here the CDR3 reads CASSQAGSGDGYTF. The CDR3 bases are TGTGCCAGCAGCCAAGCCGGGTCGGGGGATGGCTACACCTTC.

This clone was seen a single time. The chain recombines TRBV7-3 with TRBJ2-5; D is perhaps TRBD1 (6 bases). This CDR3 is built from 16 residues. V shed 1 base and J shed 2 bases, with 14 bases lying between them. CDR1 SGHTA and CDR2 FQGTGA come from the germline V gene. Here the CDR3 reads CASSLMGAGQQETQYF. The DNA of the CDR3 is TGTGCCAGCAGCTTAATGGGGGCAGGGCAACAAGAGACCCAGTACTTC.

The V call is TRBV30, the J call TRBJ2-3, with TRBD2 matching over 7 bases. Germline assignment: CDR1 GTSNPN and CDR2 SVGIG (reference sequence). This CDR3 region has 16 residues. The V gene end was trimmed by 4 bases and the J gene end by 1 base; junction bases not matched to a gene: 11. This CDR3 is CAWTPSTSVGTDTQYF. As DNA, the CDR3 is TGTGCCTGGACTCCAAGTACTAGCGTCGGCACAGATACGCAGTATTTT.

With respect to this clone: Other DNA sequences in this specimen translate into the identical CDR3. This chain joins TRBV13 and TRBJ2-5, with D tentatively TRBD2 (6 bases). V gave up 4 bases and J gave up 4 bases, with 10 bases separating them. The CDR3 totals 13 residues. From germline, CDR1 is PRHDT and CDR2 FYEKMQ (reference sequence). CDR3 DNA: TGTGCCAGCAGCTACCGAGCGGGAGAGACCCAGTACTTC. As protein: CASSYRAGETQYF.

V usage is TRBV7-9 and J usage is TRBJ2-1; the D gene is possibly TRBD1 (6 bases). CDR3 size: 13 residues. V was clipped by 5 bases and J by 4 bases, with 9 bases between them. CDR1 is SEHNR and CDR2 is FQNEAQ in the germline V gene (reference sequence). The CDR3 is CASSLDSYNEQFF. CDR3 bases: TGTGCCAGCAGCCTGGACAGTTACAATGAGCAGTTCTTC.

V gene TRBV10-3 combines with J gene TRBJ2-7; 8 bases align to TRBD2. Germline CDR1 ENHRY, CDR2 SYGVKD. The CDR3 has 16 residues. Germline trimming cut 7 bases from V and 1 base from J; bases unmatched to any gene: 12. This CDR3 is CAIKPGASGHSYEQYF. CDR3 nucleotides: TGTGCCATCAAACCAGGGGCTAGCGGGCATTCCTACGAGCAGTACTTC.

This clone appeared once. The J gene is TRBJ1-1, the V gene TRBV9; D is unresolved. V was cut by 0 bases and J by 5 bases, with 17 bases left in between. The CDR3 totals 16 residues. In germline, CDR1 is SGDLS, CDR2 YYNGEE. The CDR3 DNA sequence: TGTGCCAGCAGCGTAGTACCGGGGTTGGCTAGAACTGAAGCTTTCTTT. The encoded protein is CASSVVPGLARTEAFF.

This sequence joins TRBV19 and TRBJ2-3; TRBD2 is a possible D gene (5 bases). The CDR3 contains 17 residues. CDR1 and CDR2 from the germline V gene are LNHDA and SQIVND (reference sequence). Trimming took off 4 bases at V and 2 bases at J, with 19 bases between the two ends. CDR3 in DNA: TGTGCCAGTAGTAGCCCCCCGGGCGGAGGAATCACAGATACGCAGTATTTT. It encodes CASSSPPGGGITDTQYF.

This CDR3 is CASSLSVSREQYV. CDR3 nucleotides: TGTGCCAGCAGCTTGTCTGTTTCCCGGGAGCAGTACGTC. This chain links TRBV5-6 with TRBJ2-7; the D is unclear. The CDR3 is 13 amino acids. V lost 1 base to trimming and J lost 7 bases, with 12 bases between them. Germline values: CDR1 SGHDT, CDR2 YYEEEE.

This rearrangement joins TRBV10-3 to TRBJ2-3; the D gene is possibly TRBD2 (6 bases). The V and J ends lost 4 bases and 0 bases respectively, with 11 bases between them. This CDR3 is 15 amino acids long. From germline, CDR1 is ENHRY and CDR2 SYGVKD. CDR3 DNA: TGTGCCATCAGTGCCCGGGACTTAAGCACAGATACGCAGTATTTT. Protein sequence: CAISARDLSTDTQYF.

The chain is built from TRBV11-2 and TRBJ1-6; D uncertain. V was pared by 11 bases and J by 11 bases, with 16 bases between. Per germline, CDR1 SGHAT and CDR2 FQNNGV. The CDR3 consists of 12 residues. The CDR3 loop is CAGMEGGPPLHF. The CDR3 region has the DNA TGTGCCGGCATGGAGGGAGGACCACCCCTCCACTTT.

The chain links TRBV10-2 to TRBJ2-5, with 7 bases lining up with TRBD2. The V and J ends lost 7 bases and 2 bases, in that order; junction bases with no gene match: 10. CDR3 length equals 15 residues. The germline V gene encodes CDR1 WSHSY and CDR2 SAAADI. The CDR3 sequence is CASTLGLAVQETQYF. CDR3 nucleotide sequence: TGCGCCAGCACCCTTGGGCTAGCGGTACAAGAGACCCAGTACTTC.

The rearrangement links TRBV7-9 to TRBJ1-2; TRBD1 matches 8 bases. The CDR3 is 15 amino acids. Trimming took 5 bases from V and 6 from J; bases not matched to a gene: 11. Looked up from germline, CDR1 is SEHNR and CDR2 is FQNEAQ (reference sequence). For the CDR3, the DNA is TGTGCCAGCAGCACACGACAGGGGCGAGTCCATGGCTACACCTTC. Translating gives CASSTRQGRVHGYTF. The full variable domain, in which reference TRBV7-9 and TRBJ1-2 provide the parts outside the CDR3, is DTGVSQNPRHKITKRGQNVTFRCDPISEHNRLYWYRQTLGQGPEFLTYFQNEAQLEKSRLLSDRFSAERPKGSFSTLEIQRTEQGDSAMYLCASSTRQGRVHGYTFGSGTRLTVV.

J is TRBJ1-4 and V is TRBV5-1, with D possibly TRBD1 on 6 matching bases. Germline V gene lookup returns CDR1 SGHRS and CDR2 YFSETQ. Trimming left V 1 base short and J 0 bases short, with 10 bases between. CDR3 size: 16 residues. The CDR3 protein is CASSLQGGPTNEKLFF. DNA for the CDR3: TGCGCCAGCAGCTTGCAAGGGGGACCAACTAATGAAAAACTGTTTTTT.

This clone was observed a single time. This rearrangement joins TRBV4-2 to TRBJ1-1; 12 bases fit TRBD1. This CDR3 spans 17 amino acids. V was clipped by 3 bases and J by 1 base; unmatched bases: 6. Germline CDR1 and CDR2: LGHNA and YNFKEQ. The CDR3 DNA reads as TGTGCCAGCAGCCAGTTCCCGGGACAGGGGGCGAACACTGAAGCTTTCTTT. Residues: CASSQFPGQGANTEAFF.

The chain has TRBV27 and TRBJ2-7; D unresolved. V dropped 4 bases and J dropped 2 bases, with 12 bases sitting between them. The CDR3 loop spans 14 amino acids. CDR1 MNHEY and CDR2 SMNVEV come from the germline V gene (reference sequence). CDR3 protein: CASSYALPTYEQYF. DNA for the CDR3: TGTGCCAGCAGTTACGCGTTGCCTACCTACGAGCAGTACTTC.